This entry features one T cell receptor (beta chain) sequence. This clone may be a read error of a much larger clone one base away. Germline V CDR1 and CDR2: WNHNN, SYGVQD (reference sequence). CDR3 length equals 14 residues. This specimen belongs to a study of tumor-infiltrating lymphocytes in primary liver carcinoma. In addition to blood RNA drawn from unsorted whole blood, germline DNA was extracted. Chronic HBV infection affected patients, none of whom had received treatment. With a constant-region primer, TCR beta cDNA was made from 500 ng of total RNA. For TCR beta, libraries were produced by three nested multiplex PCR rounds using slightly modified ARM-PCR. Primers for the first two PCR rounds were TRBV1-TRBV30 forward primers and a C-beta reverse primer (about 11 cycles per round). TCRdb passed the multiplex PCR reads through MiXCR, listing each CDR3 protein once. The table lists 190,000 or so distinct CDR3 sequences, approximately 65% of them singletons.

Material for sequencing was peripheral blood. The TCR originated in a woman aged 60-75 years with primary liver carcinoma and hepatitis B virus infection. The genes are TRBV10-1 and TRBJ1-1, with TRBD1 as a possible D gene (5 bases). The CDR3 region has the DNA TGCACCAGCAGTGCGGGGACGATGAACACTGAAGCTTTCTTT. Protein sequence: CTSSAGTMNTEAFF.